This T cell receptor beta chain comes out of a study of T cell responses to AZD1222 COVID-19 vaccine. Findings and limits, study-wide: Targets within unmutated variant regions were reportedly found for nearly half of spike-specific TCRs. Donors were chiefly white British, with a greater number of females, and clonal diversity was perhaps underestimated.

V gave up 0 bases and J gave up 4 bases, with 10 bases separating them. This CDR3 has 14 residues. Germline loops: CDR1 SGHAT, CDR2 FQNNGV. A remark on this clone: The target antigen is unknown.

Data came from immunoSEQ multiplex PCR; TCRdb stores just in-frame clones and leaves some out. The profile shows about 200,000 clones, 80% to 90% of them singletons. The receptor comes from an adult in good health. This chain connects TRBV11-2 to TRBJ2-7; the D gene is possibly TRBD1 (5 bases). This specimen was peripheral blood, taken on day 0 of AZD1222 vaccination. For the CDR3, the DNA is TGTGCCAGCAGCTTAGATCGCAGGGAATACGAGCAGTACTTC. Its protein product is CASSLDRREYEQYF.